This T cell receptor beta chain was found in a study of response to subunit inactivated influenza vaccine. Study outcomes and limitations: The authors proposed limited new T cell recruitment per seasonal influenza vaccination.

TCRdb reprocessed the RT-PCR reads with MiXCR, giving one entry per CDR3 protein. The top ten hold about 3% of the sample, which has some 500,000 distinct CDR3 sequences, 16% seen once. CDR1 and CDR2 (germline): GTSNPN, SVGIG (reference sequence). With 0 bases removed from V and 7 bases from J, the gap between germline ends came to 16 bases. This CDR3 spans 14 amino acids. On this clonotype: The antigen remains undetermined.

The specimen was CD4+ T cells sorted from PBMCs, collected less than 25 months after vaccination. The TCR sequence derives from a man aged 50-75 years who received an inactivated influenza vaccine. The gene calls are TRBV30 and TRBJ2-7; D possibly corresponds to TRBD2 (5 bases). The CDR3 region is CAWSVLNGEREQYF. The CDR3 DNA sequence: TGTGCCTGGAGTGTACTTAATGGGGAGAGAGAGCAGTACTTC.